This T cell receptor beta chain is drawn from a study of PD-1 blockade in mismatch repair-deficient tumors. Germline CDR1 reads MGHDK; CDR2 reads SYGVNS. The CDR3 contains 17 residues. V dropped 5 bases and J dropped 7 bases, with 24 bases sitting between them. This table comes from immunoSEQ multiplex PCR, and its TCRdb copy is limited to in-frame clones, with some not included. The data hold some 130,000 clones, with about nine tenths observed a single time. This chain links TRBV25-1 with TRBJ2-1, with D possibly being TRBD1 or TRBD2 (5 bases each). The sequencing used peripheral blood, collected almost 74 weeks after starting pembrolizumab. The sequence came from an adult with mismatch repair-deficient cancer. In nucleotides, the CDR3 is TGTGCCAGCAGTTCGATCCGGGGCGGCTTGGCGTCGAATGAGCAGTTCTTC. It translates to CASSSIRGGLASNEQFF.